Here is one T cell receptor (beta chain) with its context. The V end lost 0 bases, the J end lost 3 bases, and 11 bases lay between the germline ends. Germline V lookup: CDR1 MNHEY, CDR2 SVGAGI. This CDR3 is built from 16 residues. The data were taken from a study of blood T cell repertoires in COVID-19. Study details: Sites in the United States, Italy and Spain provided acute and convalescent COVID-19 samples. Sources were T cells, B-cell-depleted T cells, or PBMCs; the material itself was cDNA or gDNA.

Here immunoSEQ multiplex PCR was the method, and the copy in TCRdb shows in-frame clones only, minus some. The sample includes around 310,000 clones, roughly 90% of them seen just once. The sequenced material came from peripheral blood. The receptor was derived from a woman between 45 and 60 years old with active or convalescent COVID-19. This chain joins TRBV6-5 and TRBJ1-4; D is ambiguous. The CDR3: CASSYSMTRANEKLFF. CDR3 nucleotides: TGTGCCAGCAGTTACTCAATGACCCGGGCTAATGAAAAACTGTTTTTT.